This T cell receptor (beta chain) was retrieved from a study of T cells in Graves' hyperthyroidism and ophthalmopathy. The TCR beta CDR3 regions underwent amplification using RNA transcripts as the source. The study used the HTBI primer set for a first-round RT-PCR of the TCR CDR3. TCRdb itself ran the multiplex PCR reads through MiXCR, one entry per CDR3 protein. The sample carries a few hundred thousand distinct CDR3 sequences, about a fifth recorded once. There are many counts of this clonotype. This clonotype originated in a man younger than 30 with Graves' hyperthyroidism. Sequencing was carried out using blood.

The CDR3 here is CASSWDRVGNQPQHF. In DNA, the CDR3 is TGTGCCAGTAGTTGGGACCGAGTGGGCAATCAGCCCCAGCATTTT. The chain employs TRBV19 and TRBJ1-5; a possible D gene is TRBD1 (5 bases). The V end lost 5 bases, the J end lost 2 bases, and 13 bases lay between the germline ends. Per germline, CDR1 LNHDA and CDR2 SQIVND (reference sequence). This CDR3 spans 15 amino acids. The full variable domain, rest sourced from reference TRBV19 and TRBJ1-5, is DGGITQSPKYLFRKEGQNVTLSCEQNLNHDAMYWYRQDPGQGLRLIYYSQIVNDFQKGDIAEGYSVSREKKESFPLTVTSAQKNPTAFYLCASSWDRVGNQPQHFGDGTRLSIL.